This is a list of T cell receptor beta chains from one sample in a study of monozygotic twins with inflammatory bowel disease. TCRdb re-called the 5' RACE reads; every CDR3 protein appears as one record, without DNA. The sample features over 150,000 distinct CDR3 sequences, with approximately 2.8% in its top ten. Sequencing input: blood. The receptor set was obtained from a human donor with ulcerative colitis or Crohn's disease, or a healthy co-twin of an affected twin (not recorded which). The CDR3 runs from the conserved cysteine through the conserved F or W.

V	J	CDR3
TRBV12-3/TRBV12-4	TRBJ1-2	CASSRGVAYGYTF
TRBV5-1	TRBJ2-5	CASSLDPVQETQYF
TRBV5-1	TRBJ1-1	CASSLGQQNTEAFF
TRBV24-1	TRBJ1-1	CATSGRGRNTEAFF
TRBV4-2	TRBJ2-3	CASSQGHVEGGNTQYF
TRBV19	TRBJ2-1	CASSSGLAVYNEQFF
TRBV7-2	TRBJ2-7	CASILRGSSGSSYEQYF
TRBV11-3	TRBJ2-3	CASSPSGTAYTDTQYF
TRBV3-1	TRBJ1-5	CASSQTLGQSNQPQHF
TRBV5-1	TRBJ1-5	CASSLAWGIQPQHF